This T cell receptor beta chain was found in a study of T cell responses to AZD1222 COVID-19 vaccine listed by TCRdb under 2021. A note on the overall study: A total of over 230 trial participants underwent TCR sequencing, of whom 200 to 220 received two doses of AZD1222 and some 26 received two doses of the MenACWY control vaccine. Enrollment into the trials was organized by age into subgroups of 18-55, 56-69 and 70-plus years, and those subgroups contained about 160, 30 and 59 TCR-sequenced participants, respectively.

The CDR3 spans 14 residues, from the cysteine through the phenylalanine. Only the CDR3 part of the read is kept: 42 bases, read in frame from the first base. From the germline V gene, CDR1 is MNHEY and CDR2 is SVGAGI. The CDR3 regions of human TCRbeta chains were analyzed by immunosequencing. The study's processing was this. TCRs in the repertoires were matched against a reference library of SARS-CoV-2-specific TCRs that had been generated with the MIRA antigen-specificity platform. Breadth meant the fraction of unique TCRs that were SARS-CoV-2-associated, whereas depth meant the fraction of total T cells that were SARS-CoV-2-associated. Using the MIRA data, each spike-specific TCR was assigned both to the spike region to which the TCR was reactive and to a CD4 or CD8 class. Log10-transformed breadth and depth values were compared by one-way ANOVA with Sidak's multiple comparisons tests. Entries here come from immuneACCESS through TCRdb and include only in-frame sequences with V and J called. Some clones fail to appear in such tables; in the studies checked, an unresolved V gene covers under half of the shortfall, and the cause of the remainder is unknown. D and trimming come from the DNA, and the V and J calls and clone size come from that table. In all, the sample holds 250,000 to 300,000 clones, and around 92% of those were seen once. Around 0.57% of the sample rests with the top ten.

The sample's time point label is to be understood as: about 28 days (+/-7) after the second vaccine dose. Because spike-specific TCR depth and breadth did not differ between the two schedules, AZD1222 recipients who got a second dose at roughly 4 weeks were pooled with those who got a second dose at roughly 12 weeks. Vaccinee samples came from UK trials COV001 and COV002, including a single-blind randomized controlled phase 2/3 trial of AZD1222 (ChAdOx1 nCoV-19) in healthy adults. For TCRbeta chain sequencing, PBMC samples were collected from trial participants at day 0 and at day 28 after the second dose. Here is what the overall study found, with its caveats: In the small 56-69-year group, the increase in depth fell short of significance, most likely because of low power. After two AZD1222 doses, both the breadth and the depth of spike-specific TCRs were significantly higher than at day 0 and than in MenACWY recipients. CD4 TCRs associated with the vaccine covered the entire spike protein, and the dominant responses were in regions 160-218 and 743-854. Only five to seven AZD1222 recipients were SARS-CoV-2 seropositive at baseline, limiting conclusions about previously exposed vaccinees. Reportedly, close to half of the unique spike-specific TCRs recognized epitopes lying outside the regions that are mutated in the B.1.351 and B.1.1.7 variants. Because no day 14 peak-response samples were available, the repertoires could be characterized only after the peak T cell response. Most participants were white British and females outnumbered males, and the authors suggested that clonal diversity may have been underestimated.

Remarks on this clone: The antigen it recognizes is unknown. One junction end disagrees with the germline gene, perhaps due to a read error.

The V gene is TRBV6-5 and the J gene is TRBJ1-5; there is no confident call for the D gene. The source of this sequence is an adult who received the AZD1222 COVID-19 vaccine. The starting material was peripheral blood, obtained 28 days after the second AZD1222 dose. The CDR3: CASSNSGRYQPQHF. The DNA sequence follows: TGTGCCAGCAGTAACTCCGGGAGGTATCAGCCCCAGCATTTT.